Below, one TCR beta chain is given with its context. Its specificity is unknown. These data are taken from a study of cytomegalovirus exposure and HLA in healthy donors. General study results and limits: Presence/absence analyses assumed roughly uniform sequencing depth across donors, which may not hold. A later examination showed that TCR association rates differed by HLA locus, with DRB1 most and HLA-C fewest. Reports state that TCR beta sequences accurately predicted most subjects' HLA-A and HLA-B alleles.

Use of 60 Vbeta and 13 Jbeta primers characterized the PCR. In the source study's methods: An analysis that came later counted 77 million or so unique TCR beta chains, roughly 11 million shared. Measured with immunoSEQ multiplex PCR; TCRdb has only the in-frame clones, and not every one. Clone size and V and J calls were adopted from that table, with D and trimming inferred from the DNA. The sample totals about 130,000 clones. The origin of this receptor is a woman aged 60-70 years in good health and CMV-seronegative. Sequences were obtained from PBMCs.

The CDR3 loop reads CASSLPLGETQYF. CDR3 DNA: TGTGCCAGCAGCTTGCCACTAGGGGAGACCCAGTACTTC. This chain joins TRBV5-4 and TRBJ2-5, with TRBD2 as a possible D gene (5 bases). In germline, CDR1 is SGHNT, CDR2 YYREEE (reference sequence). Trimming removed 1 base at V and 5 bases at J, with 9 bases between. CDR3 size: 13 residues.